This T cell receptor beta chain was captured in a study of blood T cell repertoires in COVID-19. V was pared by 6 bases and J by 6 bases, with 27 bases between. The length of the CDR3 is 17 residues. Germline assignment: CDR1 MNHEY and CDR2 SVGEGT. Repertoires were generated with immunoSEQ multiplex PCR, while TCRdb's copy carries only in-frame clones and drops some. The sample holds just under 350,000 clones, around 86% seen once. The specimen sequenced was peripheral blood. This TCR was recovered from a woman aged 45-60 years with COVID-19, enrolled during active disease. V usage is TRBV6-2 or TRBV6-3 and J usage is TRBJ2-7, with TRBD1 as a possible D gene (7 bases). This CDR3 is CASSPGGTAFSLSEQYF. CDR3 DNA: TGTGCCAGCAGCCCCGGCGGGACAGCTTTTTCCCTCTCCGAGCAGTACTTC.